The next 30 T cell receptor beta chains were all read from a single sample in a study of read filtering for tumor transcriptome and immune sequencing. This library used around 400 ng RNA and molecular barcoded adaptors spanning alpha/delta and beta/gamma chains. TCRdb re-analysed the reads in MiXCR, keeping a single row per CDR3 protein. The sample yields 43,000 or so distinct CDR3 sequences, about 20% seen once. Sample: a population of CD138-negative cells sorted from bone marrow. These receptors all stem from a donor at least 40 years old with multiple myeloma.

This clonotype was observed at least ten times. The CDR3 coding sequence is TGCAGTGCTAGAGATGTAGGGGGCCGCACAGATACGCAGTATTTT. This codes for CSARDVGGRTDTQYF. The chain has TRBV20-1 and TRBJ2-3; the match to TRBD1 covers 7 bases. The CDR3 totals 15 residues. The V and J ends lost 0 bases and 1 base, in that order; junction bases with no gene match: 4. Germline CDR1 and CDR2: DFQATT and SNEGSKA (reference sequence).

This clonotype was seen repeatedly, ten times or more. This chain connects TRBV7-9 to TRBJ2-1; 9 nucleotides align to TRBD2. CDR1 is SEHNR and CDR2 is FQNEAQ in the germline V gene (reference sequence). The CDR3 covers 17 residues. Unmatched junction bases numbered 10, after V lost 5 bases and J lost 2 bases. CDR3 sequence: CASSDATSGGAYNEQFF. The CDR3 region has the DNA TGTGCCAGCAGCGACGCGACTAGCGGAGGGGCCTACAATGAGCAGTTCTTC.

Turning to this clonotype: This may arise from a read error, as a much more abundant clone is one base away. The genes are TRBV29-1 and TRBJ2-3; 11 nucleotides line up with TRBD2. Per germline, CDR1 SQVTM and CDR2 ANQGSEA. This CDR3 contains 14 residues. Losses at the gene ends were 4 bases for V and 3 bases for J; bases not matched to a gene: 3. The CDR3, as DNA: TGCAGCGTTGGAGCTAGCGGGAGGACAGATACGCAGTATTTT. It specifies CSVGASGRTDTQYF.

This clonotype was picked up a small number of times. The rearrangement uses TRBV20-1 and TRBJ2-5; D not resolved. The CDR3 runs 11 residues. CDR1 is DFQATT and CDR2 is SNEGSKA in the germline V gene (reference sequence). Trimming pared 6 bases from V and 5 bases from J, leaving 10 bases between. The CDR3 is CSAEKGETQYF. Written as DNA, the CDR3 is TGCAGTGCCGAAAAAGGGGAGACCCAGTACTTC.

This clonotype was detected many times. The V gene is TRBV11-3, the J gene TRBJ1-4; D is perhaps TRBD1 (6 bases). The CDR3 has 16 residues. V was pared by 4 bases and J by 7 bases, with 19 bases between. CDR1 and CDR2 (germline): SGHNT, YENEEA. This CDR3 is CASSSINRDGGEKLFF. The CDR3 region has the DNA TGTGCCAGCAGCTCCATAAACAGGGATGGGGGTGAAAAACTGTTTTTT. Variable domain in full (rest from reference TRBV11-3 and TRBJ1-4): EAGVVQSPRYKIIEKKQPVAFWCNPISGHNTLYWYLQNLGQGPELLIRYENEEAVDDSQLPKDRFSAERLKGVDSTLKIQPAELGDSAVYLCASSSINRDGGEKLFFGSGTQLSVL.

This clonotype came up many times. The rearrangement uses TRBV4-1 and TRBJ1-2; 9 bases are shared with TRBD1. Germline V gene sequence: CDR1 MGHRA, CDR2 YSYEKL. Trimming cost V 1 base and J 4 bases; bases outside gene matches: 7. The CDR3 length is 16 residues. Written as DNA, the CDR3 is TGCGCCAGCAGCCAAGTAGAGGGACAGGGCGGCTATGGCTACACCTTC. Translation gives CASSQVEGQGGYGYTF.

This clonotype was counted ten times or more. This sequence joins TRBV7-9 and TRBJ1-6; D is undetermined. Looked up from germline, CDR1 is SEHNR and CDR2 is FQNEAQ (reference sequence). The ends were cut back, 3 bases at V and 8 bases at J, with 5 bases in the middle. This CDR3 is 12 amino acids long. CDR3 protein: CASSFPHSPLHF. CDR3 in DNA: TGTGCCAGCAGCTTCCCTCATTCACCCCTCCACTTT. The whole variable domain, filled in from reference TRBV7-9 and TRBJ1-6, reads DTGVSQNPRHKITKRGQNVTFRCDPISEHNRLYWYRQTLGQGPEFLTYFQNEAQLEKSRLLSDRFSAERPKGSFSTLEIQRTEQGDSAMYLCASSFPHSPLHFGNGTRLTVT.

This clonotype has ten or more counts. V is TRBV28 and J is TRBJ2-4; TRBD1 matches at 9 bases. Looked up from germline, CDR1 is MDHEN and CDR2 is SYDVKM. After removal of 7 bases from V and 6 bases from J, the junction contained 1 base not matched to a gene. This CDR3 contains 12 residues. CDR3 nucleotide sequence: TGTGCCAGCAAACAGGGGGCAAACATTCAGTACTTC. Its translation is CASKQGANIQYF.

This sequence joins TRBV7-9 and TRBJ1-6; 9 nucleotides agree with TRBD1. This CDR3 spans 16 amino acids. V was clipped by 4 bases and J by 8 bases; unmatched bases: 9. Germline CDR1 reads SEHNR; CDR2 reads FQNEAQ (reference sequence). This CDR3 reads CASSSQTGGADSPLHF. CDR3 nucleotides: TGTGCCAGCAGCTCCCAAACAGGGGGCGCCGATTCACCCCTCCACTTT.

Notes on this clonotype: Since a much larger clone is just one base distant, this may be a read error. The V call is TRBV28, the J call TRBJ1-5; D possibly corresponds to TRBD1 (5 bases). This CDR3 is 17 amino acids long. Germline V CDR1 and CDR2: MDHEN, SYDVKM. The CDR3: CASGLGAKKSYNQPQHF. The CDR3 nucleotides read TGTGCCAGCGGTTTAGGGGCCAAAAAGAGCTACAATCAGCCCCAGCATTTT. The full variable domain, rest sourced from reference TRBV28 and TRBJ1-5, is DVKVTQSSRYLVKRTGEKVFLECVQDMDHENMFWYRQDPGLGLRLIYFSYDVKMKEKGDIPEGYSVSREKKERFSLILESASTNQTSMYLCASGLGAKKSYNQPQHFGDGTRLSIL.

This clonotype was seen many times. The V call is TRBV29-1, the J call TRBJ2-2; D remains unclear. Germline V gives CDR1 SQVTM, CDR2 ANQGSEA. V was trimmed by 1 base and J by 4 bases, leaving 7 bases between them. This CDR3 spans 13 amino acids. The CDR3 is CSVEAVGTGELFF. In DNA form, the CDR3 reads TGCAGCGTTGAAGCGGTCGGCACCGGGGAGCTGTTTTTT.

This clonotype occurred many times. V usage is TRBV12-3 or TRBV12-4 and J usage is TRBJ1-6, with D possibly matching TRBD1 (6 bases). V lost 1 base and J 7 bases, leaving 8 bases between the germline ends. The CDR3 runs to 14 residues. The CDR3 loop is CASSLDRANSPLHF. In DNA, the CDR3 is TGTGCCAGCAGTTTAGACAGGGCCAATTCACCCCTCCACTTT.

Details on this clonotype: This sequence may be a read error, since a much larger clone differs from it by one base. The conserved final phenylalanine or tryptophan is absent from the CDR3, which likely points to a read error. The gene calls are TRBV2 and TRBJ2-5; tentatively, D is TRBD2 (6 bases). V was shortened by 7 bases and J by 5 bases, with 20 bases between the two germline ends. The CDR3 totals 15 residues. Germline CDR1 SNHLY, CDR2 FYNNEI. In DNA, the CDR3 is TGTGCCAGCACCGAACGGGGGTTCCCGAGGGAGACCCAGTACCTC. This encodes CASTERGFPRETQYL.

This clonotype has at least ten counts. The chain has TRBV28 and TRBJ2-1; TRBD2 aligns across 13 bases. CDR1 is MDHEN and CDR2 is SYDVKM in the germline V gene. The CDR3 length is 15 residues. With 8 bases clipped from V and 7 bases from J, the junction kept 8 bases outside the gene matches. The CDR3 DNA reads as TGTGCCAGCTTAAGGACTAGCGGGAGTCGTAATGAGCAGTTCTTC. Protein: CASLRTSGSRNEQFF. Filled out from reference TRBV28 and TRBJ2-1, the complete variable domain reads DVKVTQSSRYLVKRTGEKVFLECVQDMDHENMFWYRQDPGLGLRLIYFSYDVKMKEKGDIPEGYSVSREKKERFSLILESASTNQTSMYLCASLRTSGSRNEQFFGPGTRLTVL.

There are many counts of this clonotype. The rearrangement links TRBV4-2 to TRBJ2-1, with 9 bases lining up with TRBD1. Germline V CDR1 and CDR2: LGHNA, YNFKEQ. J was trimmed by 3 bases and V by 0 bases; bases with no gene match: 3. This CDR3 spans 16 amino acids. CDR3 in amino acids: CASSQDLGQGYNEQFF. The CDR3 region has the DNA TGTGCCAGCAGCCAAGATTTGGGACAGGGCTACAATGAGCAGTTCTTC.

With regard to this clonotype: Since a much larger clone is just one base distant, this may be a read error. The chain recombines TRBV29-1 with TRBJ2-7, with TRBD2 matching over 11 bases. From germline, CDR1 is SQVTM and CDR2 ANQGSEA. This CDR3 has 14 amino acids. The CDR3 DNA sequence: TGCGGCGTCGAACTAGCGGGAGTGAGCTACGAGCGGTACTTC. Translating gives CGVELAGVSYERYF.

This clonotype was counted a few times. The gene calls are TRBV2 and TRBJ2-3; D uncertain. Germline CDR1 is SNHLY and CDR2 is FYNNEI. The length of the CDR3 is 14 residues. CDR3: CADEDATSTDTQYF. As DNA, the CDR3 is TGTGCAGATGAGGACGCAACTAGCACAGATACGCAGTATTTT.

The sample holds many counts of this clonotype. The CDR3 DNA reads TGTGCCAGCAGTCCCAACAGGACTCCTAATGAAAAACTGTTTTTT. It specifies CASSPNRTPNEKLFF. V and J are TRBV28 and TRBJ1-4, with D perhaps TRBD1 (5 bases). Trimming took off 5 bases at V and 3 bases at J, with 13 bases between the two ends. CDR3 length equals 15 residues. CDR1 MDHEN and CDR2 SYDVKM come from the germline V gene. The full variable domain, its missing parts supplied by reference TRBV28 and TRBJ1-4, is DVKVTQSSRYLVKRTGEKVFLECVQDMDHENMFWYRQDPGLGLRLIYFSYDVKMKEKGDIPEGYSVSREKKERFSLILESASTNQTSMYLCASSPNRTPNEKLFFGSGTQLSVL.

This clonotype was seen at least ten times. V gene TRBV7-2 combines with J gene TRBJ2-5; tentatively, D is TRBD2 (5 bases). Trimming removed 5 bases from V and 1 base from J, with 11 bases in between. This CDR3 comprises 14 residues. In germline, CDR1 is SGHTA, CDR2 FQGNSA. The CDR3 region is CASSPTRVQETQYF. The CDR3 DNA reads TGTGCCAGCAGCCCTACTAGGGTCCAAGAGACCCAGTACTTC.

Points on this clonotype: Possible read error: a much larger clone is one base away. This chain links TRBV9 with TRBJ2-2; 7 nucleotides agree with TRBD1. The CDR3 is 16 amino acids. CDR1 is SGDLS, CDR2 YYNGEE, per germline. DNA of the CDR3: TGTGCCGGCAGCGTAGACAGGGCGAGGGTTGACGGGGAGCTGTTTTTT. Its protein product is CAGSVDRARVDGELFF.

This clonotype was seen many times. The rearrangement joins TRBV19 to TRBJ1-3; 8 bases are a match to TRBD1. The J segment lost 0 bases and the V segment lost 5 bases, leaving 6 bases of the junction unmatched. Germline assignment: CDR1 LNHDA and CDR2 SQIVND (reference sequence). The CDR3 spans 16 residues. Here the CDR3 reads CASSHRDRSSGNTIYF. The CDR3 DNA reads TGTGCCAGTAGTCACCGGGACAGGAGCTCTGGAAACACCATATATTTT.

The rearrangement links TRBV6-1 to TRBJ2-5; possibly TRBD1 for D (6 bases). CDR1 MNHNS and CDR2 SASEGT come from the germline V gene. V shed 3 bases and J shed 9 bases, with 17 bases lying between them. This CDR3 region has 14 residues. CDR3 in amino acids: CASSEDGWSGAQYF. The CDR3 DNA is TGTGCCAGCAGTGAGGACGGGTGGTCAGGGGCCCAGTACTTC.

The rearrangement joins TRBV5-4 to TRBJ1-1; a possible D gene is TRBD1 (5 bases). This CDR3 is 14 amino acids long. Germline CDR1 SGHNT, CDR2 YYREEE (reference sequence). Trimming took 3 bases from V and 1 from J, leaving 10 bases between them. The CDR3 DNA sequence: TGTGCCAGCAGCTCTGGGCAGGGGAACACTGAAGCTTTCTTT. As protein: CASSSGQGNTEAFF.

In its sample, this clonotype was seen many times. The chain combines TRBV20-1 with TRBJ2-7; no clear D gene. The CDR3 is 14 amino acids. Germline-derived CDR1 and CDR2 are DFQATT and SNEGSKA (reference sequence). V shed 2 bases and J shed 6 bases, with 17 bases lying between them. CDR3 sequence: CSARLGRNRLEQYF. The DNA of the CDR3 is TGCAGTGCTAGACTAGGACGCAACCGGCTCGAGCAGTACTTC.

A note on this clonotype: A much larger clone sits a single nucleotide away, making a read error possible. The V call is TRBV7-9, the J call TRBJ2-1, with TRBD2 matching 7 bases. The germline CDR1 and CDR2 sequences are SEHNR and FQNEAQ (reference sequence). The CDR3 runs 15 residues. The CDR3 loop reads CGSTQLQGGINEQFF. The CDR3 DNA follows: TGTGGCAGCACCCAACTTCAGGGAGGGATCAATGAGCAGTTCTTC.

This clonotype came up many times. The CDR3 DNA reads as TGCGCCAGCAGCTTGAGCAGGGGAGCCTCCTACGAGCAGTACTTC. Its protein product is CASSLSRGASYEQYF. This rearrangement joins TRBV5-1 to TRBJ2-7; D might be TRBD1 (6 bases). Trimming took 1 base from V and 0 from J, leaving 11 bases between them. The CDR3 is made up of 15 amino acids. Germline CDR1 is SGHRS and CDR2 is YFSETQ.

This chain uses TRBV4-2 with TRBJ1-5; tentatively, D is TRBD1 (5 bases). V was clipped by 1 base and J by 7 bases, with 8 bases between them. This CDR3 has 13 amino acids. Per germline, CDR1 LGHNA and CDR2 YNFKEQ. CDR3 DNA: TGTGCCAGCAGCCAAGGAAGGGGACAGCCCCAGCATTTT. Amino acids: CASSQGRGQPQHF.

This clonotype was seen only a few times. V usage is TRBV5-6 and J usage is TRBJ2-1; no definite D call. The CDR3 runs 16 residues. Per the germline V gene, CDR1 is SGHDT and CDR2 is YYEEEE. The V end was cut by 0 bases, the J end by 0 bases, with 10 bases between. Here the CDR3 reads CASSLGPISSYNEQFF. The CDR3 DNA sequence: TGTGCCAGCAGCTTGGGCCCGATCTCCTCCTACAATGAGCAGTTCTTC. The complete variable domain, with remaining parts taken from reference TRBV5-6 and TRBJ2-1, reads DAGVTQSPTHLIKTRGQQVTLRCSPKSGHDTVSWYQQALGQGPQFIFQYYEEEERQRGNFPDRFSGHQFPNYSSELNVNALLLGDSALYLCASSLGPISSYNEQFFGPGTRLTVL.

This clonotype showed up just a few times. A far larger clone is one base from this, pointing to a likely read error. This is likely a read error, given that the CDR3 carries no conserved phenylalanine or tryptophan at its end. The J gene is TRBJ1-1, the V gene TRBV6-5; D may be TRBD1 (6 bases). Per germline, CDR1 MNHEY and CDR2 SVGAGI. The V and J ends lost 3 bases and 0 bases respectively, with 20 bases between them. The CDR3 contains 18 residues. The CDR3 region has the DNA TGTGCCAGCAGTTATATGGGGACACAGGGAAAGTTGAACACTGAAGCTTTCTAT. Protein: CASSYMGTQGKLNTEAFY.

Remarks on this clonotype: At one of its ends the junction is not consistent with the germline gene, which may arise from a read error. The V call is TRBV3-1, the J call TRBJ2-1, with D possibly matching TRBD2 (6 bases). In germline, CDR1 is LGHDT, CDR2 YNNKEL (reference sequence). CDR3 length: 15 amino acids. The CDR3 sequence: CASRQEEGKYNVQFF. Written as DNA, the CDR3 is TGTGCCAGCCGCCAGGAGGAGGGAAAATACAATGTGCAGTTCTTC.